A single sample gave rise to the 32 T cell receptor beta chains below, sequenced in a study of blood T cell repertoires in COVID-19. The table came from immunoSEQ multiplex PCR; TCRdb's copy has only in-frame clones and leaves some out. The sample yields about 87,000 clones, 75% seen once. Sequenced: peripheral blood. The receptors were gathered from a woman aged 45-59 years with acute or convalescent COVID-19.

This chain's CDR3 is CASSPRQGGYYGYTF. The CDR3 bases are TGTGCCAGCAGTCCGCGACAGGGGGGGTACTATGGCTACACCTTC. The chain combines TRBV28 with TRBJ1-2, with 9 bases identical to TRBD1. This CDR3 is built from 15 residues. Unmatched junction bases numbered 7, after V lost 5 bases and J lost 3 bases. Germline V CDR1 and CDR2: MDHEN, SYDVKM.

The V call is TRBV6-2 or TRBV6-3, the J call TRBJ1-1; 8 bases agree with TRBD1. Germline CDR1 MNHEY, CDR2 SVGEGT. V lost 5 bases, J lost 10 bases, and 12 bases stayed unmatched. The CDR3 covers 14 residues. In DNA form, the CDR3 reads TGTGCCAGCAGTCCGACAGGGGATGGGTTCCGAGCTTTCTTT. Translated: CASSPTGDGFRAFF.

This clone was counted once. The chain employs TRBV6-1 and TRBJ2-7, with TRBD2 matching over 8 bases. Trimming removed 3 bases from V and 3 bases from J; junction bases left unmatched: 4. CDR3 size: 14 residues. From germline, CDR1 is MNHNS and CDR2 SASEGT. CDR3 sequence reads: CASSDGGVDYEQYF. CDR3 coding DNA: TGTGCCAGCAGTGACGGGGGGGTTGACTACGAGCAGTACTTC.

The gene calls are TRBV29-1 and TRBJ2-3; 8 bases agree with TRBD1. J was trimmed by 2 bases and V by 6 bases; bases with no gene match: 10. The CDR3 has 15 amino acids. Germline CDR1 and CDR2: SQVTM and ANQGSEA. This CDR3 is CSVAGQGGFTDTQYF. The DNA of the CDR3 is TGCAGCGTCGCCGGACAGGGCGGATTCACAGATACGCAGTATTTT.

The CDR3 DNA reads TGCGCCAGCAACCCTGGGGGCAGTAAAAACACTGAAGCTTTCTTT. Protein product: CASNPGGSKNTEAFF. V gene TRBV5-1 combines with J gene TRBJ1-1; D may be TRBD1 (6 bases). The CDR3 runs to 15 residues. Germline V gives CDR1 SGHRS, CDR2 YFSETQ. V gave up 6 bases and J gave up 2 bases, with 17 bases separating them.

The rearrangement uses TRBV19 and TRBJ2-7, with TRBD1 identical over 7 bases. The CDR3 has 16 residues. V trimming: 5 bases; J trimming: 6 bases; junction bases outside the gene matches: 16. Germline CDR1 is LNHDA and CDR2 is SQIVND (reference sequence). CDR3 loop: CASSDPRGLFPSEQYF. CDR3 DNA sequence: TGTGCCAGTAGTGATCCGAGGGGGCTCTTCCCCTCCGAGCAGTACTTC.

A single count supports this clone. The J gene is TRBJ2-5, the V gene TRBV2; D is ambiguous. Per the germline V gene, CDR1 is SNHLY and CDR2 is FYNNEI. Trimming removed 4 bases at V and 5 bases at J, with 14 bases between. The CDR3 is made up of 14 amino acids. CDR3 in amino acids: CASSGAIKKETQYF. CDR3 bases: TGTGCCAGCAGTGGGGCCATTAAGAAGGAGACCCAGTACTTC.

The rearrangement uses TRBV2 and TRBJ1-2; 7 nucleotides match TRBD1. Germline CDR1 is SNHLY and CDR2 is FYNNEI. CDR3 length: 14 amino acids. V lost 6 bases, J lost 4 bases, and 8 bases stayed unmatched. In DNA form, the CDR3 reads TGTGCCAGCAGGGGGACAGCATCTTTCTATGGCTACACCTTC. Translated, it gives CASRGTASFYGYTF.

J is TRBJ2-7 and V is TRBV27, with D possibly being TRBD1 (6 bases). The germline CDR1 and CDR2 sequences are MNHEY and SMNVEV (reference sequence). Deletions cut 5 bases from V and 3 bases from J, with 11 bases between. The CDR3 is made up of 13 amino acids. Here the CDR3 DNA reads TGTGCCAGCAGTCCGCGGACAGACTACGAGCAGTACTTC. Amino acid sequence: CASSPRTDYEQYF.

The gene calls are TRBV6-5 and TRBJ1-1; no clear D. With 8 bases removed from V and 3 bases from J, the gap between germline ends came to 16 bases. The V gene's germline CDR1 is MNHEY and CDR2 SVGAGI. This CDR3 has 14 amino acids. The chain's CDR3 is CASLPRPGDTEAFF. Here the CDR3 DNA reads TGTGCCAGCCTCCCCCGGCCCGGAGACACTGAAGCTTTCTTT.

This clone has only one observation. V and J are TRBV19 and TRBJ1-3; the match to TRBD1 covers 10 bases. CDR3 length: 18 residues. V lost 5 bases to trimming and J lost 4 bases; unmatched junction nucleotides: 14. Germline-derived CDR1 and CDR2 are LNHDA and SQIVND (reference sequence). The CDR3 DNA reads as TGTGCCAGTAGTTCCGTTACGAGACAGGGGGCCTACGGAAACACCATATATTTT. It codes for CASSSVTRQGAYGNTIYF.

The rearrangement joins TRBV19 to TRBJ1-2; 9 bases fit TRBD1. CDR3 length: 16 residues. Germline trimming cut 5 bases from V and 3 bases from J; bases unmatched to any gene: 10. From germline, CDR1 is LNHDA and CDR2 SQIVND (reference sequence). CDR3 in amino acids: CASSHIQGADDYGYTF. The CDR3 bases are TGTGCCAGTAGTCACATACAGGGGGCTGACGACTATGGCTACACCTTC.

J is TRBJ1-5 and V is TRBV12-3 or TRBV12-4; D call uncertain. CDR3 length equals 12 residues. Between the trimmed V and J ends, which lost 8 bases and 14 bases, there was a span of 19 bases. The CDR3 nucleotides are TGTGCCAGCTGCCCTCGTGCAGGTCGGAAGCATTTT. This sequence encodes CASCPRAGRKHF.

CDR3 sequence reads: CASSGTGFYEQYF. The CDR3 bases are TGTGCCAGCAGCGGGACAGGGTTCTACGAGCAGTACTTC. The chain carries TRBV7-9 and TRBJ2-7, with 9 bases that match TRBD1. The ends lost 5 bases at V and 3 bases at J; junction bases unmatched: 2. The CDR3 length is 13 residues. From germline, CDR1 is SEHNR and CDR2 FQNEAQ (reference sequence).

The rearrangement uses TRBV4-2 and TRBJ2-3, with 12 bases matching TRBD2. V lost 0 bases, J lost 3 bases, and 10 bases stayed unmatched. The CDR3 length is 19 residues. The germline CDR1 and CDR2 sequences are LGHNA and YNFKEQ. The CDR3: CASSQDVRLAGGPTDTQYF. In DNA form, the CDR3 reads TGTGCCAGCAGCCAAGATGTCCGGCTAGCGGGGGGGCCGACAGATACGCAGTATTTT.

This clone appeared a few times. The rearrangement uses TRBV28 and TRBJ1-4, with 11 bases fitting TRBD1. This CDR3 has 15 amino acids. The germline CDR1 and CDR2 sequences are MDHEN and SYDVKM. Trimming at V came to 3 bases and at J to 7 bases, leaving 4 bases not matched to a gene. Here the CDR3 reads CASSFGGQGAEKLFF. The CDR3 bases are TGTGCCAGCAGTTTTGGCGGACAGGGGGCTGAAAAACTGTTTTTT. The variable domain in full, with the rest retrieved from reference TRBV28 and TRBJ1-4, is DVKVTQSSRYLVKRTGEKVFLECVQDMDHENMFWYRQDPGLGLRLIYFSYDVKMKEKGDIPEGYSVSREKKERFSLILESASTNQTSMYLCASSFGGQGAEKLFFGSGTQLSVL.

The chain uses TRBV9 and TRBJ2-5, with 13 bases that match TRBD2. The germline V gene encodes CDR1 SGDLS and CDR2 YYNGEE. J was trimmed by 2 bases and V by 0 bases; bases with no gene match: 4. The CDR3 runs to 17 residues. The CDR3 sequence: CASSVAPGLAGQETQYF. CDR3 nucleotide sequence: TGTGCCAGCAGCGTAGCCCCGGGACTAGCGGGGCAAGAGACCCAGTACTTC.

J is TRBJ1-6 and V is TRBV19, with TRBD1 matching over 7 bases. In germline, CDR1 is LNHDA, CDR2 SQIVND (reference sequence). The V segment lost 6 bases and the J segment 5 bases; nucleotides outside the gene matches: 7. The CDR3 loop spans 15 amino acids. The CDR3 here is CASRIGTANNSPLHF. In DNA, the CDR3 is TGTGCCAGTAGGATCGGGACAGCGAATAATTCACCCCTCCACTTT. Based on the CDR3 plus reference TRBV19 and TRBJ1-6, the full variable domain is DGGITQSPKYLFRKEGQNVTLSCEQNLNHDAMYWYRQDPGQGLRLIYYSQIVNDFQKGDIAEGYSVSREKKESFPLTVTSAQKNPTAFYLCASRIGTANNSPLHFGNGTRLTVT.

This chain connects TRBV5-1 to TRBJ2-3; unclear D gene. Trimming cost V 0 bases and J 2 bases, with 10 bases left between them. Germline loops: CDR1 SGHRS, CDR2 YFSETQ. This CDR3 is built from 15 residues. In DNA, the CDR3 is TGCGCCAGCAGCTTGGGGCCCACCACCACAGATACGCAGTATTTT. Protein product: CASSLGPTTTDTQYF.

The genes are TRBV12-5 and TRBJ2-3; TRBD1 aligns across 7 bases. Germline V gives CDR1 LGHNT, CDR2 FRNRAP. This CDR3 spans 16 amino acids. The ends lost 1 base at V and 0 bases at J; junction bases unmatched: 4. CDR3 loop: CASGLGTGTSTDTQYF. Here the CDR3 DNA reads TGTGCTAGTGGTTTGGGGACAGGTACTAGCACAGATACGCAGTATTTT.

The chain carries TRBV6-1 and TRBJ1-5; 9 positions agree with TRBD1. The CDR3 has 14 residues. V shed 3 bases and J 9 bases; nucleotides not matched to a gene: 6. Germline V gives CDR1 MNHNS, CDR2 SASEGT. The CDR3, as DNA: TGTGCCAGCAGTGAGGGACAGGGCGCATTGCCCCAGCATTTT. Protein: CASSEGQGALPQHF.

V is TRBV18 and J is TRBJ1-1, with 7 bases fitting TRBD1. CDR1 and CDR2 from the germline V gene are KGHSH and LQKENI. The trim removed 4 bases at V and 4 bases at J, leaving 6 bases unmatched. This CDR3 region has 14 residues. CDR3 in DNA: TGTGCCAGCTCACAATTCCCAGGGGGCACTGAAGCTTTCTTT. Translating gives CASSQFPGGTEAFF. The full variable domain, in which reference TRBV18 and TRBJ1-1 provide the parts outside the CDR3, is NAGVMQNPRHLVRRRGQEARLRCSPMKGHSHVYWYRQLPEEGLKFMVYLQKENIIDESGMPKERFSAEFPKEGPSILRIQQVVRGDSAAYFCASSQFPGGTEAFFGQGTRLTVV.

The rearrangement joins TRBV6-6 to TRBJ1-1; 7 bases align to TRBD1. The V segment lost 5 bases and the J segment 7 bases; nucleotides outside the gene matches: 7. The CDR3 is made up of 13 amino acids. Germline CDR1 is MNHNY and CDR2 is SVGAGI (reference sequence). The CDR3 coding sequence is TGTGCCAGCAGTGCGGGACAGAAGATTGAAGCTTTCTTT. Protein sequence: CASSAGQKIEAFF.

In nucleotides, the CDR3 is TGCAGCGCACGGACAGGGGGATCGGGTACTGAAGCTTTCTTT. Amino acid sequence: CSARTGGSGTEAFF. This chain links TRBV29-1 with TRBJ1-1; 10 bases map to TRBD1. The CDR3 spans 14 residues. CDR1 is SQVTM and CDR2 is ANQGSEA in the germline V gene. The junction had 10 bases not matched to a gene; V was cut back by 7 bases and J by 5 bases.

The chain recombines TRBV28 with TRBJ1-4; D is perhaps TRBD1 (5 bases). V was cut by 2 bases and J by 7 bases, with 14 bases left in between. CDR3 size: 15 residues. CDR1 MDHEN and CDR2 SYDVKM come from the germline V gene. This CDR3 is CASSLGQAGTEKLFF. Written as DNA, the CDR3 is TGTGCCAGCAGTTTAGGGCAGGCGGGGACTGAAAAACTGTTTTTT.

CDR3 protein: CASSYGTTTTNEKLFF. In DNA form, the CDR3 reads TGTGCCAGCAGTTACGGCACAACGACAACTAATGAAAAACTGTTTTTT. This sequence joins TRBV6-5 and TRBJ1-4; no firm D call. Trimming stripped 2 bases from V and 0 bases from J, with 10 bases between. The length of the CDR3 is 16 residues. Germline V CDR1 and CDR2: MNHEY, SVGAGI.

J is TRBJ2-2 and V is TRBV28, with D uncertain. Germline assignment: CDR1 MDHEN and CDR2 SYDVKM. The V end lost 3 bases, the J end lost 2 bases, and 13 bases lay between the germline ends. The CDR3 runs to 16 residues. The CDR3 nucleotides are TGTGCCAGCAGTTTGAACGAGGCCGCTAACACCGGGGAGCTGTTTTTT. As protein: CASSLNEAANTGELFF.

The rearrangement joins TRBV5-1 to TRBJ1-3; D remains unclear. V lost 0 bases to trimming and J lost 0 bases, with 10 bases between them. This CDR3 is built from 16 residues. Germline assignment: CDR1 SGHRS and CDR2 YFSETQ. CDR3: CASSLDGVSSGNTIYF. CDR3 DNA: TGCGCCAGCAGCTTGGACGGGGTTTCCTCTGGAAACACCATATATTTT.

The V gene is TRBV6-6, the J gene TRBJ2-2; TRBD1 agrees at 7 bases. The CDR3 has 16 residues. J lost 5 bases, V lost 7 bases, and 13 bases had no gene match. Germline assignment: CDR1 MNHNY and CDR2 SVGAGI (reference sequence). This CDR3 reads CASNRGQGESTGELFF. CDR3 nucleotides: TGTGCCAGCAACCGAGGGCAGGGGGAAAGTACCGGGGAGCTGTTTTTT.

In DNA, the CDR3 is TGTGCCAGCAGCAGACAGGAGGTGAGAGCTTTCTTT. This gives the protein CASSRQEVRAFF. V gene TRBV13 combines with J gene TRBJ1-1; TRBD1 might be the D (6 bases). Between the trimmed V and J ends, which lost 5 bases and 10 bases, there was a span of 14 bases. In germline, CDR1 is PRHDT, CDR2 FYEKMQ (reference sequence). The CDR3 sequence is 12 residues long.

This chain uses TRBV7-2 with TRBJ1-4; 8 nucleotides line up with TRBD1. Germline V gene lookup returns CDR1 SGHTA and CDR2 FQGNSA. V gave up 5 bases and J gave up 5 bases; unmatched junction bases: 7. This CDR3 has 15 residues. Written as DNA, the CDR3 is TGTGCCAGCAGCCCGAGGACAGGGTGGAATGAAAAACTGTTTTTT. Translating it yields CASSPRTGWNEKLFF.

This chain links TRBV11-2 with TRBJ2-5; the match to TRBD1 covers 8 bases. J lost 10 bases, V lost 5 bases, and 6 bases had no gene match. Germline V CDR1 and CDR2: SGHAT, FQNNGV. The length of the CDR3 is 12 residues. The CDR3 region is CASSQTGASQYF. In nucleotides, the CDR3 is TGTGCCAGCAGCCAGACAGGGGCGAGCCAGTACTTC.